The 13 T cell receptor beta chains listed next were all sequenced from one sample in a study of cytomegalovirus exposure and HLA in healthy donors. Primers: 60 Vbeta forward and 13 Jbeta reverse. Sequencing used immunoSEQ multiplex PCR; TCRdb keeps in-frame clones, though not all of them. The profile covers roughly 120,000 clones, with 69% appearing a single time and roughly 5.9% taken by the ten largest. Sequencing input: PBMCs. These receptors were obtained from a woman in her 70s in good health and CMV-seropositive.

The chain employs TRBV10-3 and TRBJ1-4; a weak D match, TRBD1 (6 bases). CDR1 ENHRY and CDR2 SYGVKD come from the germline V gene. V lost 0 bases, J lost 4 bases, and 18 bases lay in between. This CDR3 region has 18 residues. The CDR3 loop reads CAISESGPGQGLNEKLFF. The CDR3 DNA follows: TGTGCCATCAGTGAGTCAGGACCGGGACAAGGGCTTAATGAAAAACTGTTTTTT.

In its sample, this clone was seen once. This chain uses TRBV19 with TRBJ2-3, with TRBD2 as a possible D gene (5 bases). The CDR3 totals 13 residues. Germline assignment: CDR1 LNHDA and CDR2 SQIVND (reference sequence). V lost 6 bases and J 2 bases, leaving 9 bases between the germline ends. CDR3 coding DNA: TGTGCCAGTAGGGGGAGATCCACAGATACGCAGTATTTT. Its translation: CASRGRSTDTQYF.

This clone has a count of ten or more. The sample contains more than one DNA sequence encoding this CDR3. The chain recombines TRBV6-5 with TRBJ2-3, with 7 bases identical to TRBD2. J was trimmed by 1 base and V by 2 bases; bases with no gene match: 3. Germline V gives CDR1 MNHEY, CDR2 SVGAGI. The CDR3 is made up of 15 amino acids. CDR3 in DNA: TGTGCCAGCAGTTACGGTCGGGGGGGCACAGATACGCAGTATTTT. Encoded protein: CASSYGRGGTDTQYF.

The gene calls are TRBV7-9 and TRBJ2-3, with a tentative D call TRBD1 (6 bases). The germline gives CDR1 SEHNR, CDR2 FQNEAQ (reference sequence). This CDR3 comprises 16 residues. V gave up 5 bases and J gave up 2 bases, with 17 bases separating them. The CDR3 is CASSPRTGQSTDTQYF. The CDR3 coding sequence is TGTGCCAGCAGCCCCCGTACAGGACAGTCCACAGATACGCAGTATTTT.

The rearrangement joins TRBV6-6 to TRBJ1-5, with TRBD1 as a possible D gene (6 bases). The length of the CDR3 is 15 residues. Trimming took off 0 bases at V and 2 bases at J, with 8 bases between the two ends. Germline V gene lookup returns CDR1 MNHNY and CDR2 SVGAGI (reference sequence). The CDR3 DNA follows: TGTGCCAGCAGTTACTCGAACAGGGGCAATCAGCCCCAGCATTTT. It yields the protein CASSYSNRGNQPQHF.

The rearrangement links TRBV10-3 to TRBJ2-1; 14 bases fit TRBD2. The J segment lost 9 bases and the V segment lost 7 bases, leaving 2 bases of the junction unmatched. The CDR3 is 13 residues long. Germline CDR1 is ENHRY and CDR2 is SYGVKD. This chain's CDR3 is CAINGLAGGEQFF. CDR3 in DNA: TGTGCCATCAATGGACTAGCGGGGGGTGAGCAGTTCTTC.

This CDR3 is CASSSHGGDGQFF. CDR3 nucleotides: TGTGCCAGCAGCTCCCATGGGGGCGACGGCCAGTTCTTC. This chain links TRBV7-2 with TRBJ2-1; TRBD1 might be the D (6 bases). CDR1 is SGHTA and CDR2 is FQGNSA in the germline V gene. V lost 4 bases to trimming and J lost 13 bases, with 17 bases between them. This CDR3 comprises 13 residues.

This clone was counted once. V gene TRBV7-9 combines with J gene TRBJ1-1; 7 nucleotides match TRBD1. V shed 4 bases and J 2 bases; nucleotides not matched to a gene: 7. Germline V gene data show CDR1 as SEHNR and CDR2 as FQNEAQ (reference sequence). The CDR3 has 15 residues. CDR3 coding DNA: TGTGCCAGCAGCTCGACAGGGCCCTTAAACACTGAAGCTTTCTTT. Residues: CASSSTGPLNTEAFF.

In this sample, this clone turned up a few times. In nucleotides, the CDR3 is TGCGCCAGCAGCTCGACAGGGGTAAACACTGAAGCTTTCTTT. It translates to CASSSTGVNTEAFF. V gene TRBV5-1 combines with J gene TRBJ1-1; 8 nucleotides line up with TRBD1. CDR1 is SGHRS and CDR2 is YFSETQ in the germline V gene. The V and J ends lost 3 bases and 2 bases, in that order; junction bases with no gene match: 3. The CDR3 length is 14 residues.

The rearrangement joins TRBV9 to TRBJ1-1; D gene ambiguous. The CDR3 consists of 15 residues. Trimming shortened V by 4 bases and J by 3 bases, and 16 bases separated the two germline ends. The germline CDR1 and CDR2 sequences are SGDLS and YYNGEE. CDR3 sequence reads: CASSSAEWKDTEAFF. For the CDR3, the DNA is TGTGCCAGCAGCTCAGCGGAGTGGAAGGACACTGAAGCTTTCTTT.

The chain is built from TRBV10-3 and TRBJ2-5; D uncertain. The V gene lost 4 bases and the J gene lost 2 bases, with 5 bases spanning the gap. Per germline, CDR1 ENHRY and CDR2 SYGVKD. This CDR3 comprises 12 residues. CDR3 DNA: TGTGCCATCAGTGGGCAGCAAGAGACCCAGTACTTC. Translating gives CAISGQQETQYF.

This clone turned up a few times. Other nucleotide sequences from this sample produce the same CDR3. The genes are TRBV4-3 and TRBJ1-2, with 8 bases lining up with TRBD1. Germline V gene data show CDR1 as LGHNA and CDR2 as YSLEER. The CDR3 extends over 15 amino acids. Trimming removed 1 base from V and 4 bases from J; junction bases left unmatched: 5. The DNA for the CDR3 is TGCGCCAGCAGCCAAGGCGGACAGGGTTCCTATGGCTACACCTTC. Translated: CASSQGGQGSYGYTF.

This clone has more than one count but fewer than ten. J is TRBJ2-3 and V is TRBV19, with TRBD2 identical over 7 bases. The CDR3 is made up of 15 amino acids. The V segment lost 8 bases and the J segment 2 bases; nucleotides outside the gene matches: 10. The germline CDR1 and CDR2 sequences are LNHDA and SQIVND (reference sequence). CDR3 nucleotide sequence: TGTGCCAGTGGGGTCGGGCGGGGGTCCACAGATACGCAGTATTTT. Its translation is CASGVGRGSTDTQYF.